This TCR beta chain emerged from a study of vaccination effects on CD4 cells after COVID-19. Following 10 days of culture, CD4+ T cells were isolated. According to the study, vaccine recipients showed no prior SARS-CoV-2 infection and negative nucleocapsid antibodies. The V end was cut by 1 base, the J end by 8 bases, with 16 bases between. The CDR3 totals 15 residues. Looked up from germline, CDR1 is SGDLS and CDR2 is YYNGEE. In regard to this clone: Its target is not known.

Data came from immunoSEQ multiplex PCR; TCRdb stores just in-frame clones and leaves some out. The sample consists of tens of thousands of clones, 60% to 80% of them appearing once. The chain carries TRBV9 and TRBJ2-1; tentative D call: TRBD1 (8 bases). The receptor comes from a human donor who received a COVID-19 vaccine. The source material was CD4+ T cells from PBMCs cultured without peptide, sampled before COVID-19 vaccination. The CDR3 sequence is CASSVLGGTGDEQFF. The CDR3 DNA follows: TGTGCCAGCAGCGTACTGGGGGGGACAGGCGATGAGCAGTTCTTC.